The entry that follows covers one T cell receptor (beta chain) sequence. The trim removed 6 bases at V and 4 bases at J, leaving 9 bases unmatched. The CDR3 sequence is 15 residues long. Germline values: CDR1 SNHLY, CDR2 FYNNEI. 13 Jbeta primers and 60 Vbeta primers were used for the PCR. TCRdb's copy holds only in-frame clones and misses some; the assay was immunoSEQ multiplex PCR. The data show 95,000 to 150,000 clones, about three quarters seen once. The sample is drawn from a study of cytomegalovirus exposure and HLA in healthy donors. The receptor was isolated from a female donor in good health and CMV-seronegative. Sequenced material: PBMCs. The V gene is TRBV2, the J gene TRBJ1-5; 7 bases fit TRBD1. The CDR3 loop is CASRRHRDRNQPQHF. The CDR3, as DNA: TGTGCCAGCAGACGACACCGGGACAGAAATCAGCCCCAGCATTTT.